The entry below gives a single T cell receptor beta chain sequence along with its context. These data come from a study of blood T cell repertoires in COVID-19. Authors' methods: Reference gene primers were amplified, and this amplification served to estimate nucleated cell counts. This table comes from immunoSEQ multiplex PCR, and its TCRdb copy is limited to in-frame clones, with some not included. That table gives V, J and clone size, and the DNA gave D and trimming. The table lists 40,000 to 50,000 clones, around 81% of them singletons. The clonotype originates from a man between 45 and 60 years old with active COVID-19. Sequences were obtained from peripheral blood.

CDR3 in DNA: TGTGCCAGCAGTTACTCCTCAGGAGGGGTAGAAGCTTTCTTT. Translated, it gives CASSYSSGGVEAFF. The chain is built from TRBV6-5 and TRBJ1-1, with D tentatively TRBD1 (5 bases). This CDR3 region has 14 residues. V was trimmed by 0 bases and J by 8 bases, leaving 13 bases between them. The germline V gene has CDR1 MNHEY and CDR2 SVGAGI.